The present entry profiles one TCR beta chain with its context. The sample has other DNA sequences that encode this CDR3 too. This sample is part of a study of shared clonotypes between healthy human individuals. Several immunoSEQ plates received, in even portions, the genomic DNA of each subset. The table came from immunoSEQ multiplex PCR; TCRdb's copy has only in-frame clones and leaves some out. This sample has about half a million clones, with about 85% found just once. The germline V gene encodes CDR1 SGHAT and CDR2 FQNNGV. The CDR3 totals 14 residues. Germline trimming cut 5 bases from V and 3 bases from J; bases unmatched to any gene: 5.

The origin of this receptor is a woman aged 40 to 50 in good health. Some clones in this sample may be carry-over from other donors' samples. Sequencing was performed on PBMCs. The chain carries TRBV11-2 and TRBJ2-7; TRBD1 matches 9 bases. CDR3 bases: TGTGCCAGCAGCCTGGGACAGGGACTCTACGAGCAGTACTTC. Its translation: CASSLGQGLYEQYF. Supplemented by reference TRBV11-2 and TRBJ2-7, the full variable domain reads EAGVAQSPRYKIIEKRQSVAFWCNPISGHATLYWYQQILGQGPKLLIQFQNNGVVDDSQLPKDRFSAERLKGVDSTLKIQPAKLEDSAVYLCASSLGQGLYEQYFGPGTRLTVT.